Each of the 9 T cell receptor beta chains below was sequenced from the same sample in a study of CD8+CD57+ T cells in acquired aplastic anemia. Profiling of TCR beta VDJ combinations and CDR3 sequences used genomic DNA as template. TCRdb analysed the reads with MiXCR anew, one entry per CDR3 protein. The data contain fewer than 200,000 distinct CDR3 sequences, 71% of them singletons. CD8+CD57+ cell expansion, shown by flow cytometry, had occurred in the patients selected for sequencing. The sequenced sample consisted of sorted CD4+, CD8+, or CD8+CD57+ T cells (not recorded which) from PBMCs. Every receptor here comes from a human donor with aplastic anemia.

The chain has TRBV2 and TRBJ1-4; no firm D call. Germline V gene data show CDR1 as SNHLY and CDR2 as FYNNEI. The CDR3 consists of 13 residues. CDR3 protein: CASAWQNNEKLFF. In DNA form, the CDR3 reads TGTGCAAGCGCATGGCAGAACAATGAAAAACTGTTTTTT.

The rearrangement uses TRBV7-2 and TRBJ2-7; D is unclear. The CDR3 length is 14 residues. V shed 6 bases and J shed 2 bases, with 14 bases lying between them. Per germline, CDR1 SGHTA and CDR2 FQGNSA. For the CDR3, the DNA is TGTGCCAGCAGTTACAACGGTCGAACCTACGAGCAGTACTTC. Amino acid sequence: CASSYNGRTYEQYF.

The chain links TRBV19 to TRBJ2-5; 8 positions agree with TRBD1. The V gene end was trimmed by 3 bases and the J gene end by 3 bases; junction bases not matched to a gene: 15. Germline V lookup: CDR1 LNHDA, CDR2 SQIVND (reference sequence). The length of the CDR3 is 18 residues. CDR3 in amino acids: CASSIPDQLGQVKETQYF. The CDR3 nucleotides are TGTGCCAGTAGTATCCCTGACCAATTGGGACAGGTAAAAGAGACCCAGTACTTC.

The rearrangement uses TRBV19 and TRBJ1-5, with D possibly TRBD1 on 6 matching bases. The CDR3 consists of 15 residues. V was pared by 7 bases and J by 4 bases, with 17 bases between. Germline CDR1 and CDR2: LNHDA and SQIVND (reference sequence). The CDR3 coding sequence is TGTGCCAGTAATCCCTCGGGGGCTGTGAATCAGCCCCAGCATTTT. Protein product: CASNPSGAVNQPQHF.

V gene TRBV13 combines with J gene TRBJ2-5, with unresolved D. The CDR3 spans 14 residues. Trimming stripped 2 bases from V and 2 bases from J, with 9 bases between. Per germline, CDR1 PRHDT and CDR2 FYEKMQ (reference sequence). The CDR3 region has the DNA TGTGCCAGCAGCTTACACCAGATTCAAGAGACCCAGTACTTC. The encoded protein is CASSLHQIQETQYF.

This clonotype has just a few counts. The chain has TRBV20-1 and TRBJ1-2, with TRBD1 matching 7 bases. V was pared by 6 bases and J by 5 bases, with 3 bases of the junction left unmatched. Germline CDR1 DFQATT, CDR2 SNEGSKA (reference sequence). There are 11 residues in the CDR3. The CDR3 DNA is TGCAGTGCAACAGGGGTTTATGGCTACACCTTC. This gives the protein CSATGVYGYTF.

The chain couples TRBV10-1 to TRBJ2-7, with D unclear. The CDR3 sequence is 13 residues long. The V gene lost 3 bases and the J gene lost 1 base, with 7 bases spanning the gap. Germline V CDR1 and CDR2: WNHNN, SYGVQD (reference sequence). The CDR3 coding sequence is TGCGCCAGCAGTGACGACACATCCTACGAGCAGTACTTC. Translation gives CASSDDTSYEQYF.

V usage is TRBV20-1 and J usage is TRBJ1-1, with D possibly being TRBD1 (5 bases). The CDR3 totals 15 residues. CDR1 is DFQATT, CDR2 SNEGSKA, per germline (reference sequence). V gave up 0 bases and J gave up 1 base, with 12 bases separating them. In DNA, the CDR3 is TGCAGTGCTAGAGATCCGGAGGGACCGAACACTGAAGCTTTCTTT. Translated: CSARDPEGPNTEAFF.

The count of this clonotype is one. A much larger clone differs from this one at a single base, so this may be a read error. This chain connects TRBV6-4 to TRBJ2-3; 15 nucleotides line up with TRBD2. The CDR3 has 16 residues. The germline CDR1 and CDR2 sequences are MRHNA and SNTAGT. CDR3 loop: CAGSVGTSGGTDTQYF. The CDR3 DNA sequence: TGTGCCGGCAGTGTCGGGACTAGCGGGGGGACAGATACGCAGTATTTT.